This TCR beta chain was profiled in a study of PD-L1 blockade in urothelial cancer. Background on the study: A median roughly 130,000 T cells were found in blood samples.

Data came from immunoSEQ multiplex PCR; TCRdb stores just in-frame clones and leaves some out. The table includes more than 90,000 clones, 85% to 95% detected once. This CDR3 spans 15 amino acids. In germline, CDR1 is LNHDA, CDR2 SQIVND (reference sequence). V lost 5 bases and J lost 9; bases outside the gene matches: 13. Time point indicated: peripheral blood 6 weeks after treatment start. The material was PBMCs, obtained around atezolizumab (anti-PD-L1) treatment. The clonotype comes from a man in his sixties with urothelial cancer. The chain employs TRBV19 and TRBJ2-3; 8 bases are shared with TRBD2. The CDR3: CASSLSGGAWETQYF. The CDR3 nucleotides are TGTGCCAGTAGTTTGTCCGGGGGGGCGTGGGAGACGCAGTATTTT.